This T cell receptor beta chain is drawn from a study of T cell changes during pregnancy in multiple sclerosis. Using immunoSEQ multiplex PCR, the repertoire was profiled, and TCRdb retains in-frame clones only, with some absent. Of around 80,000 clones listed, about 91% are singletons. The length of the CDR3 is 13 residues. Per germline, CDR1 SEHNR and CDR2 FQNEAQ (reference sequence). V dropped 6 bases and J dropped 5; count of bases not matched to a gene: 3. The TCR was taken from a female donor with multiple sclerosis, enrolled in a pregnancy study. The source material was peripheral blood, sampled before pregnancy. This chain uses TRBV7-9 with TRBJ1-4, with TRBD1 matching over 7 bases. The CDR3 sequence is CASRGQTNEKLFF. The CDR3 nucleotides are TGTGCCAGCAGGGGACAGACGAATGAAAAACTGTTTTTT.